The clone carrying this T cell receptor beta chain was seen only a few times. Antigen unknown. Between the trimmed V and J ends, which lost 10 bases and 3 bases, there was a span of 13 bases. Germline V gene sequence: CDR1 SGHDN, CDR2 FVKESK. There are 12 residues in the CDR3. It was with a sample-barcoded 5' primer and a J-beta primer mix that a second PCR of roughly 7 to 12 cycles was run. TCRdb re-derived calls from the 5' RACE reads in MiXCR, one entry per CDR3 protein. The sample consists of roughly 680,000 distinct CDR3 sequences, about 21% of them appearing once. The record originates from a study of blood T cells in healthy people across ages. Overall study findings and caveats: With naive T cell percentage, TCR beta diversity showed a strong correlation. In long-lived donors, naive CD4+ cell counts and diversity exceeded those of aged donors.

The source is a man aged 65 to 79 in good health. Sequencing was performed on blood. The chain carries TRBV14 and TRBJ2-7; D may correspond to TRBD1 or TRBD2 (6 bases each). This CDR3 is CATIRGGYEQYF. CDR3 DNA: TGTGCCACTATCAGGGGAGGCTACGAGCAGTACTTC. The full variable domain, in which reference TRBV14 and TRBJ2-7 provide the parts outside the CDR3, is EAGVTQFPSHSVIEKGQTVTLRCDPISGHDNLYWYRRVMGKEIKFLLHFVKESKQDESGMPNNRFLAERTGGTYSTLKVQPAELEDSGVYFCATIRGGYEQYFGPGTRLTVT.